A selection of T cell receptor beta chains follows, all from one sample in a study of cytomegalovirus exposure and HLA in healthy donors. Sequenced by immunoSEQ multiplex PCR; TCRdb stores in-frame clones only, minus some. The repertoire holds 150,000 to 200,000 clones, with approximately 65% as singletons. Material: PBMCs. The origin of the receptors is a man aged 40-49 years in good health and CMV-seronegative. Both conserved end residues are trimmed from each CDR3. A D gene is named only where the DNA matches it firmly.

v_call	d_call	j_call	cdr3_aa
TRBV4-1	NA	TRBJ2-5	ASSQDTVPCQETQY
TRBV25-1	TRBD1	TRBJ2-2	ASSRQGDTGELF
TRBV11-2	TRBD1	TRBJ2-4	ASSLAGGAKNIQY
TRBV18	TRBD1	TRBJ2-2	ASSPPGQGRTGELF
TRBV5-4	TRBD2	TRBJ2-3	ASSLGLAATDTQY
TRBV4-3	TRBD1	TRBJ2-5	ASSQEDRGQETQY
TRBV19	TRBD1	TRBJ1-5	ASSPGQVERENQPQH
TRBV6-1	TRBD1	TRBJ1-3	ASSGTGVISGNTIY
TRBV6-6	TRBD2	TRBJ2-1	ASKPGLAGDEQF
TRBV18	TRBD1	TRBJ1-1	ASSQQGGEAF
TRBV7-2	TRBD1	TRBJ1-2	ASSRGQSGFGGYT
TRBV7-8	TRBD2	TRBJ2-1	ASSLPGLAGDEQF
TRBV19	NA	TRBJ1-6	ASNVYKSGGSPLH
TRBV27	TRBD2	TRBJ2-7	ASRLAGVSFNYEQY
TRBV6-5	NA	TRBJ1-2	ASRANRAGGGYT
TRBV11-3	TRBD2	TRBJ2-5	ASSGGTSGREETQY
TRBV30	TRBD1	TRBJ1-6	AWGATGYLHSPLH
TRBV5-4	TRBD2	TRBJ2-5	ASSPGVAGGPKTQY
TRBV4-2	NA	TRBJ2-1	ASRVGASLTDEQF
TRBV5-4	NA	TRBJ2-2	ASSPTQATGELF
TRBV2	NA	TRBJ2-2	ASSDAAGTGELF
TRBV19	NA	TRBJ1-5	ASSYRRDQPQH
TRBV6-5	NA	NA	ASSTGEHSYEQY
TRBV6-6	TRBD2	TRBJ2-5	ASSYGREMTQY
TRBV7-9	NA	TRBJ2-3	ASSLRGPNTDTQY
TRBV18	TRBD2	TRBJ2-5	ASSPRTSGSEETQY
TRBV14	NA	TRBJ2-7	ASSQDRVEQY
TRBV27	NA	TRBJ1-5	ASSLRASNQPQH
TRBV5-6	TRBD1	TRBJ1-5	ASSLVQGSAQH
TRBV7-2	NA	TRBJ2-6	ASSPGSYTVLT
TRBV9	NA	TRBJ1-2	ASSVEARVSGGYT
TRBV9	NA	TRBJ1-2	ASSVGWEGGYGYT
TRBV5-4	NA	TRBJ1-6	ASSPTREAVSYSPLH
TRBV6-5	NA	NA	ASTGVTYEQY
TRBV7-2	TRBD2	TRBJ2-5	ASSWASGGETQY
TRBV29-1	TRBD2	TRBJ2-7	SVATSGRIEQY
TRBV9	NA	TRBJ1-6	ASSVAPGSSYNSPLH
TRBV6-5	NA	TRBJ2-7	ASSYSKNRENEQY
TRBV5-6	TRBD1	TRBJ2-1	ASSFDRGPYNEQF
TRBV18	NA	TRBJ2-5	ASSPYGREETQY
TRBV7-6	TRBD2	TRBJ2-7	ASSQAGGGDEQY
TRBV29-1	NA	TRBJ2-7	SVEKGAGSYEQY
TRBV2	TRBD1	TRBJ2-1	ASTRQGGSYNEQF
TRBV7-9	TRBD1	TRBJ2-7	ASGKTGGYEQY
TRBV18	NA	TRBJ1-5	ASSPVGREPQH
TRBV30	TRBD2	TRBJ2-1	AWNSGSVGEQF